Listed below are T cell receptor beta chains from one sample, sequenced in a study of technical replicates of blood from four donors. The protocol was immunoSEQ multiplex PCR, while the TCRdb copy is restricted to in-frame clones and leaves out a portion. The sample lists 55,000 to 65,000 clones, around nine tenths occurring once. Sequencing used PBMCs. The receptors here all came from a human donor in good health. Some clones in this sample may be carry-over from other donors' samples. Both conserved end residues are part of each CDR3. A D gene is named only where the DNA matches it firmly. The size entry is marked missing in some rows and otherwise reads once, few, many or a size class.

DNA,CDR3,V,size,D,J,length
TGTGCCAGCAGCTTAGTCGGGGGTAGGCAAGAGACCCAGTACTTC,CASSLVGGRQETQYF,TRBV7-6,-,-,TRBJ2-5,15
TGTGCCTGGAGTTTTAGCGCAGGACAGAGGCAGTTCTTC,CAWSFSAGQRQFF,TRBV30,-,-,TRBJ2-1,13
TGCGCCAGCAGCCAAGGGGGCTATAGCAATCAGCCCCAGCATTTT,CASSQGGYSNQPQHF,TRBV4-1,-,-,TRBJ1-5,15
TGTGCCAGTAGTATAGTTAAGGGGCAACCCCTCCACTTT,CASSIVKGQPLHF,TRBV19,-,-,TRBJ1-6,13
TGCGCCAGCAGCCAACCCGGAGAGCGGGAAAGAACAGATACGCAGTATTTT,CASSQPGERERTDTQYF,TRBV4-1,-,TRBD2,TRBJ2-3,17
TGTGCCAGCAGCTTCCTCTATACAGGGGCTGCCACTGAAGCTTTCTTT,CASSFLYTGAATEAFF,TRBV7-8,-,TRBD1,TRBJ1-1,16
TGCGCCAGCGGTACTTTGAGGGCTGGGGCCAACGTCCTGACTTTC,CASGTLRAGANVLTF,TRBV4-3,-,-,TRBJ2-6,15
TGTGCCAGCAGCGACAGGGCCGGAGGAGGAAACACCATATATTTT,CASSDRAGGGNTIYF,TRBV9,few,-,TRBJ1-3,15
TGTGCCATCAGTGAGTCGGAGGGCCCCCCCTACGAGCAGTACTTC,CAISESEGPPYEQYF,TRBV10-3,-,-,TRBJ2-7,15
TGTGCCAGCAGCTTCGGTGGCGGCCTAGCGGGAGCAGAGACCCAGTACTTC,CASSFGGGLAGAETQYF,TRBV7-2,once,TRBD2,TRBJ2-5,17
TGCGCCAGCAGTCCCCGGCCCCAGCATTTT,CASSPRPQHF,TRBV23-1,-,-,TRBJ1-5,10
TGCGCCAGCAGCCGGGACAGGGTATACACTGAAGCTTTCTTT,CASSRDRVYTEAFF,TRBV23-1,-,TRBD1,TRBJ1-1,14
TGTGCCAGCAGCGCGACAAACACTGAAGCTTTCTTT,CASSATNTEAFF,TRBV9,-,-,TRBJ1-1,12
TGTGCCAGCAGTGACTCGACTAGCCACAATGAGCAGTTCTTC,CASSDSTSHNEQFF,TRBV6-4,few,TRBD2,TRBJ2-1,14
TGCAGCGTCGACAGCGGCACAGATACGCAGTATTTT,CSVDSGTDTQYF,TRBV29-1,few,-,TRBJ2-3,12